The next 30 T cell receptor beta chains were all read from a single sample in a study of cytomegalovirus exposure and HLA in healthy donors. Primers included in the PCR were 60 Vbeta and 13 Jbeta primers. Method: immunoSEQ multiplex PCR; TCRdb's copy keeps in-frame clones and lacks some. The sample holds some 190,000 clones, approximately 80% seen once. The specimen was PBMCs. The receptors were sampled from a girl aged 5-17 years in good health and CMV-seropositive.

The chain carries TRBV5-1 and TRBJ1-4; D is perhaps TRBD1 (5 bases). The CDR3 is 14 amino acids. Trimming cost V 0 bases and J 10 bases, with 13 bases left between them. The V gene's germline CDR1 is SGHRS and CDR2 YFSETQ. The CDR3 coding sequence is TGCGCCAGCAGCTTGGTTGCGGGGGAGGGAAAACTGTTTTTT. It yields the protein CASSLVAGEGKLFF.

The V gene is TRBV12-5, the J gene TRBJ2-1, with 10 bases fitting TRBD2. This CDR3 comprises 15 residues. Unmatched junction bases numbered 3, after V lost 1 base and J lost 6 bases. Germline V gene data show CDR1 as LGHNT and CDR2 as FRNRAP. The CDR3: CASGLELAGSNEQFF. The CDR3 DNA is TGTGCTAGTGGTTTGGAACTAGCGGGATCCAATGAGCAGTTCTTC.

The gene calls are TRBV29-1 and TRBJ2-6; 8 bases are a match to TRBD1. The CDR3 totals 18 residues. V shed 2 bases and J 1 base; nucleotides not matched to a gene: 10. Germline V gene lookup returns CDR1 SQVTM and CDR2 ANQGSEA. CDR3 amino acids: CSVEIRDRWGSGANVLTF. In DNA form, the CDR3 reads TGCAGCGTTGAAATCAGGGACAGGTGGGGGTCTGGGGCCAACGTCCTGACTTTC.

The chain employs TRBV4-2 and TRBJ2-7; D is perhaps TRBD1 (7 bases). Germline-derived CDR1 and CDR2 are LGHNA and YNFKEQ. This CDR3 has 14 residues. V was clipped by 5 bases and J by 7 bases, with 18 bases between them. The CDR3 loop reads CASSFVQGRLEQYF. The CDR3 region has the DNA TGTGCCAGCAGCTTCGTACAGGGGAGGCTGGAGCAGTACTTC.

This chain links TRBV5-6 with TRBJ2-2; tentatively, D is TRBD2 (6 bases). Germline V gene data show CDR1 as SGHDT and CDR2 as YYEEEE. There are 18 residues in the CDR3. V lost 5 bases to trimming and J lost 7 bases, with 27 bases between them. CDR3 coding DNA: TGTGCCAGCAGAGATAGTATCGGCAAGCGGGCGCCACACGGGGAGCTGTTTTTT. It is translated as CASRDSIGKRAPHGELFF.

The chain couples TRBV2 to TRBJ1-5; D gene uncertain. The CDR3 covers 16 residues. The V gene lost 3 bases and the J gene lost 0 bases, with 12 bases spanning the gap. Germline V gene lookup returns CDR1 SNHLY and CDR2 FYNNEI. The CDR3: CASSDGLPHSNQPQHF. The DNA of the CDR3 is TGTGCCAGCAGTGATGGACTGCCCCATAGCAATCAGCCCCAGCATTTT. Complete variable domain (other parts from reference TRBV2 and TRBJ1-5): EPEVTQTPSHQVTQMGQEVILRCVPISNHLYFYWYRQILGQKVEFLVSFYNNEISEKSEIFDDQFSVERPDGSNFTLKIRSTKLEDSAMYFCASSDGLPHSNQPQHFGDGTRLSIL.

V is TRBV19 and J is TRBJ2-1; maybe TRBD2 (5 bases). The ends were cut back, 6 bases at V and 7 bases at J, with 13 bases in the middle. Germline V CDR1 and CDR2: LNHDA, SQIVND (reference sequence). CDR3 length: 13 residues. The CDR3 nucleotides read TGTGCCAGTAGCCTATTTACTAGAAATGAGCAGTTCTTC. Its protein is CASSLFTRNEQFF.

The table lists this clone with a count of one. The chain has TRBV12-5 and TRBJ1-1; TRBD1 aligns across 10 bases. CDR1 is LGHNT, CDR2 FRNRAP, per germline. Unmatched junction bases numbered 8, after V lost 2 bases and J lost 5 bases. This CDR3 spans 16 amino acids. CDR3: CASGLTRQGAKTEAFF. CDR3 coding DNA: TGTGCTAGTGGTTTGACCCGACAGGGGGCAAAGACTGAAGCTTTCTTT.

This chain uses TRBV7-2 with TRBJ2-5; D is uncertain. V shed 2 bases and J shed 1 base, with 5 bases lying between them. The CDR3 covers 13 residues. The V gene's germline CDR1 is SGHTA and CDR2 FQGNSA. The CDR3 DNA reads as TGTGCCAGCAGCTTATTTATCCAAGAGACCCAGTACTTC. Translation gives CASSLFIQETQYF.

The DNA for the CDR3 is TGTGCCAGCAGTTACGGGGGTAACTATGGCTACACCTTC. This codes for CASSYGGNYGYTF. V and J are TRBV27 and TRBJ1-2; tentatively, D is TRBD1 (5 bases). The CDR3 is 13 residues long. The V end lost 4 bases, the J end lost 1 base, and 7 bases lay between the germline ends. Germline V gene sequence: CDR1 MNHEY, CDR2 SMNVEV (reference sequence).

This chain joins TRBV4-1 and TRBJ1-1; possibly TRBD1 for D (6 bases). The germline V gene has CDR1 MGHRA and CDR2 YSYEKL. This CDR3 comprises 14 residues. Between the trimmed V and J ends, which lost 5 bases and 2 bases, there was a span of 12 bases. CDR3 protein: CASSRGHLNTEAFF. CDR3 DNA sequence: TGCGCCAGCAGCAGGGGACATCTAAACACTGAAGCTTTCTTT.

This rearrangement joins TRBV14 to TRBJ2-7; 11 nucleotides agree with TRBD1. The CDR3 runs 14 residues. Trimming took 4 bases from V and 5 from J; bases not matched to a gene: 4. The germline V gene encodes CDR1 SGHDN and CDR2 FVKESK. The CDR3 bases are TGTGCCAGCAGCCTTCGGGACAGGGGGGACGAGCAGTACTTC. Protein: CASSLRDRGDEQYF.

The genes are TRBV11-1 and TRBJ2-7, with D perhaps matching TRBD2 (5 bases). Between the trimmed V and J ends, which lost 5 bases and 6 bases, there was a span of 17 bases. This CDR3 is built from 14 residues. Germline V lookup: CDR1 SGHAT, CDR2 FQDESV (reference sequence). The chain's CDR3 is CASSPNGPRGEQYF. The CDR3 DNA sequence: TGTGCCAGCAGCCCGAACGGGCCTCGGGGCGAGCAGTACTTC.

V is TRBV29-1 and J is TRBJ2-3; 7 bases line up with TRBD2. From germline, CDR1 is SQVTM and CDR2 ANQGSEA. This CDR3 has 13 amino acids. The junction had 3 bases not matched to a gene; V was cut back by 5 bases and J by 1 base. Here the CDR3 reads CSVSAGGTDTQYF. The CDR3 DNA sequence: TGCAGCGTTAGTGCGGGAGGCACAGATACGCAGTATTTT.

This sequence joins TRBV18 and TRBJ1-4; D is unclear. This CDR3 has 17 amino acids. The germline V gene encodes CDR1 KGHSH and CDR2 LQKENI. V was clipped by 0 bases and J by 3 bases, with 14 bases between them. The DNA for the CDR3 is TGTGCCAGCTCACCACCTGACGGTCCCGGGGCTAATGAAAAACTGTTTTTT. Its protein is CASSPPDGPGANEKLFF.

This chain joins TRBV7-9 and TRBJ1-1, with D uncertain. The CDR3 runs to 17 residues. The V gene's germline CDR1 is SEHNR and CDR2 FQNEAQ (reference sequence). V was pared by 5 bases and J by 0 bases, with 19 bases between. CDR3 coding DNA: TGTGCCAGCAGCCCCTGGGAGGGAATTTTTTTGAACACTGAAGCTTTCTTT. This encodes CASSPWEGIFLNTEAFF. The variable domain in full, with the rest retrieved from reference TRBV7-9 and TRBJ1-1, is DTGVSQNPRHKITKRGQNVTFRCDPISEHNRLYWYRQTLGQGPEFLTYFQNEAQLEKSRLLSDRFSAERPKGSFSTLEIQRTEQGDSAMYLCASSPWEGIFLNTEAFFGQGTRLTVV.

This clone was counted a few times. The gene calls are TRBV18 and TRBJ2-7; 7 nucleotides match TRBD2. Germline CDR1 reads KGHSH; CDR2 reads LQKENI. Trimming at V came to 5 bases and at J to 3 bases, leaving 13 bases not matched to a gene. The CDR3 runs 16 residues. CDR3 DNA: TGTGCCAGCTCATCATCAGCGGGGCGGGGTAACTACGAGCAGTACTTC. Protein product: CASSSSAGRGNYEQYF.

The V and J genes are TRBV10-2 and TRBJ2-1; TRBD1 might be the D (5 bases). The germline V gene encodes CDR1 WSHSY and CDR2 SAAADI. Trimming removed 4 bases from V and 9 bases from J, with 10 bases in between. The CDR3 sequence is 12 residues long. Here the CDR3 DNA reads TGCGCCAGCAGTGGTATAGGGGCTGAGCAGTTCTTC. It is translated as CASSGIGAEQFF.

The rearrangement links TRBV27 to TRBJ2-2; D unclear. The V and J ends lost 5 bases and 6 bases respectively, with 4 bases between them. CDR3 length: 11 residues. Germline CDR1 MNHEY, CDR2 SMNVEV (reference sequence). CDR3 loop: CASSRSGELFF. The CDR3 DNA is TGTGCCAGCAGTCGGTCCGGGGAGCTGTTTTTT.

This clone was seen a single time. This chain connects TRBV7-3 to TRBJ2-3, with TRBD2 matching over 12 bases. Trimming removed 5 bases from V and 3 bases from J; junction bases left unmatched: 3. The CDR3 is made up of 15 amino acids. Per germline, CDR1 SGHTA and CDR2 FQGTGA. CDR3 nucleotides: TGTGCCAGCAGCCCTAGCGGGAGGGCGACAGATACGCAGTATTTT. Translation: CASSPSGRATDTQYF.

This clone was seen only once. The V and J genes are TRBV4-1 and TRBJ2-2; 10 positions agree with TRBD1. V dropped 5 bases and J dropped 5; count of bases not matched to a gene: 8. This CDR3 spans 16 amino acids. The germline V gene has CDR1 MGHRA and CDR2 YSYEKL. The CDR3 region has the DNA TGCGCCAGCAGCACACCGGACAGGGGGATAACCGGGGAGCTGTTTTTT. Its protein is CASSTPDRGITGELFF.

This clone came up a few times. J is TRBJ2-7 and V is TRBV5-4; TRBD2 might be the D (6 bases). The CDR3 runs 13 residues. Per germline, CDR1 SGHNT and CDR2 YYREEE (reference sequence). V lost 0 bases and J lost 5, with 9 bases in between. This CDR3 reads CASSLEQRDEQYF. CDR3 nucleotides: TGTGCCAGCAGCTTGGAACAGCGGGACGAGCAGTACTTC. The whole variable domain, remainder taken from reference TRBV5-4 and TRBJ2-7, is ETGVTQSPTHLIKTRGQQVTLRCSSQSGHNTVSWYQQALGQGPQFIFQYYREEENGRGNFPPRFSGLQFPNYSSELNVNALELDDSALYLCASSLEQRDEQYFGPGTRLTVT.

The J gene is TRBJ1-2, the V gene TRBV25-1; TRBD1 might be the D (6 bases). The V end was cut by 2 bases, the J end by 7 bases, with 8 bases between. The germline gives CDR1 MGHDK, CDR2 SYGVNS. This CDR3 spans 12 amino acids. This CDR3 is CASSEGDTGYTF. CDR3 nucleotides: TGTGCCAGCAGTGAAGGGGACACTGGCTACACCTTC.

The chain links TRBV7-2 to TRBJ1-2; D might be TRBD1 (6 bases). From germline, CDR1 is SGHTA and CDR2 FQGNSA. This CDR3 is built from 15 residues. The germline V and J ends were trimmed by 1 base and 4 bases, with 13 bases remaining between them. CDR3 amino acids: CASSLVRGASYGYTF. CDR3 nucleotide sequence: TGTGCCAGCAGCTTAGTACGGGGGGCGAGCTATGGCTACACCTTC.

J is TRBJ1-2 and V is TRBV2; 10 bases are shared with TRBD1. Germline CDR1 and CDR2: SNHLY and FYNNEI. The CDR3 sequence is 17 residues long. The V and J ends lost 4 bases and 4 bases, in that order; junction bases with no gene match: 12. The CDR3 here is CASSGGGTGQGFYGYTF. In DNA, the CDR3 is TGTGCCAGCAGTGGGGGGGGAACGGGACAGGGGTTCTATGGCTACACCTTC.

The chain joins TRBV27 to TRBJ1-1; D is undetermined. Germline V gene lookup returns CDR1 MNHEY and CDR2 SMNVEV (reference sequence). Trimming took off 2 bases at V and 4 bases at J, with 20 bases between the two ends. The CDR3 has 17 amino acids. The CDR3 region has the DNA TGTGCCAGCAGTTTAGCGGGGTTCGGAGGGTTTGGCACTGAAGCTTTCTTT. Translating gives CASSLAGFGGFGTEAFF.

This chain connects TRBV7-9 to TRBJ2-3; tentatively, D is TRBD2 (6 bases). The CDR3 totals 15 residues. Germline lookup yields CDR1 SEHNR and CDR2 FQNEAQ (reference sequence). Trimming shortened V by 1 base and J by 4 bases, and 12 bases separated the two germline ends. CDR3 in amino acids: CASSLVALAPDTQYF. The CDR3 region has the DNA TGTGCCAGCAGCTTAGTAGCACTAGCCCCAGATACGCAGTATTTT.

This clone was counted a single time. This chain joins TRBV6-6 and TRBJ1-5, with D tentatively TRBD1 (6 bases). Germline V gene sequence: CDR1 MNHNY, CDR2 SVGAGI (reference sequence). V was shortened by 10 bases and J by 6 bases, with 16 bases between the two germline ends. The CDR3 loop spans 13 amino acids. The CDR3 loop is CATQPGAGQPQHF. CDR3 nucleotides: TGTGCCACCCAACCAGGGGCTGGTCAGCCCCAGCATTTT.

The chain uses TRBV15 and TRBJ2-1; 7 bases agree with TRBD2. Germline V gives CDR1 LNHNV, CDR2 YYDKDF (reference sequence). The CDR3 has 12 residues. V dropped 7 bases and J dropped 7; count of bases not matched to a gene: 4. CDR3 bases: TGTGCCACCAAGAGTAGCGGGAATGAGCAGTTCTTC. Its translation is CATKSSGNEQFF.

The V and J genes are TRBV4-1 and TRBJ2-7, with TRBD1 identical over 7 bases. From germline, CDR1 is MGHRA and CDR2 YSYEKL. The CDR3 has 18 residues. Trimming removed 0 bases from V and 0 bases from J; junction bases left unmatched: 11. This CDR3 reads CASSQDKGGRDISYEQYF. The DNA for the CDR3 is TGCGCCAGCAGCCAAGATAAAGGGGGCAGGGATATCTCCTACGAGCAGTACTTC.